This T cell receptor beta chain came from a study of cytomegalovirus exposure and HLA in healthy donors. CDR3 length: 13 amino acids. V gave up 6 bases and J gave up 6 bases; unmatched junction bases: 5. Germline loops: CDR1 SGHAT, CDR2 FQNNGV. The PCR used 60 Vbeta and 13 Jbeta primers. Using immunoSEQ multiplex PCR, the repertoire was profiled, and TCRdb retains in-frame clones only, with some absent. The top ten hold roughly 1.3% of the sample, which has roughly 100,000 clones, roughly 70% seen once. The chain carries TRBV11-2 and TRBJ2-1, with 7 bases identical to TRBD2. Specimen: PBMCs. The sequence derives from a man aged 40-49 years in good health and CMV-seronegative. As DNA, the CDR3 is TGTGCCAGCAGAACCGGGACTACCAATGAGCAGTTCTTC. This translates into CASRTGTTNEQFF.